These 22 T cell receptor beta chains originate from one sample sequenced in a study of PD-1 blockade in classical Hodgkin lymphoma. The time point was: cycle 4 day 1 (C4D1), after 6 weeks of nivolumab. Relapses following autologous stem cell transplantation were seen in all patients, with brentuximab vedotin exposure varying. Thawed PBMCs supplied CD8+ T cells via magnetic negative selection. Profiled with immunoSEQ multiplex PCR; TCRdb holds only in-frame clones, not every one. The table includes roughly 10,000 clones, 74% detected once. The sample here was CD8+ T cells from blood, taken before the fourth cycle of nivolumab. The receptors derive from a human donor with classical Hodgkin lymphoma.

The chain is built from TRBV11-1 and TRBJ2-3; weak D call: TRBD2 (5 bases). V dropped 5 bases and J dropped 4 bases, with 16 bases sitting between them. Germline CDR1 SGHAT, CDR2 FQDESV (reference sequence). The CDR3 extends over 15 amino acids. In DNA form, the CDR3 reads TGTGCCAGCAGCCGCATCACTAGTTTCCCAGATACGCAGTATTTT. Translated, it gives CASSRITSFPDTQYF.

This clone was found a few times. This chain joins TRBV7-9 and TRBJ2-1; D is undetermined. With 5 bases removed from V and 8 bases from J, the gap between germline ends came to 13 bases. Germline V lookup: CDR1 SEHNR, CDR2 FQNEAQ (reference sequence). The CDR3 has 13 amino acids. Here the CDR3 reads CASSPYVGHEQFF. The CDR3 nucleotides are TGTGCCAGCAGCCCTTACGTAGGGCATGAGCAGTTCTTC.

This chain joins TRBV13 and TRBJ2-1, with no clear D. CDR1 and CDR2 (germline): PRHDT, FYEKMQ (reference sequence). Trimming pared 5 bases from V and 0 bases from J, leaving 5 bases between. The CDR3 sequence is 13 residues long. The CDR3 nucleotides read TGTGCCAGCAGCATCAGCTCCTACAATGAGCAGTTCTTC. Translation gives CASSISSYNEQFF.

The V and J genes are TRBV7-3 and TRBJ2-1; the D gene is possibly TRBD1 (5 bases). The germline gives CDR1 SGHTA, CDR2 FQGTGA. The CDR3 length is 13 residues. With 4 bases removed from V and 5 bases from J, the gap between germline ends came to 9 bases. CDR3 nucleotide sequence: TGTGCCAGCAGCTGGGGCGGCAACAATGAGCAGTTCTTC. This translates into CASSWGGNNEQFF.

This clone was detected only a few times. This chain links TRBV9 with TRBJ2-1, with D maybe TRBD2 (7 bases). Trimming cost V 5 bases and J 8 bases, with 26 bases left between them. The CDR3 has 17 amino acids. Germline V gene sequence: CDR1 SGDLS, CDR2 YYNGEE. This CDR3 reads CASSYNRGAESVDEQFF. The DNA for the CDR3 is TGTGCCAGCAGTTATAACCGGGGGGCTGAAAGTGTGGATGAGCAGTTCTTC.

The chain employs TRBV15 and TRBJ1-5; weak D call: TRBD1 (5 bases). Trimming left V 0 bases short and J 5 bases short, with 11 bases between. This CDR3 contains 15 residues. Germline lookup yields CDR1 LNHNV and CDR2 YYDKDF (reference sequence). This CDR3 is CATSRDQGIHQPQHF. Here the CDR3 DNA reads TGTGCCACCAGCAGAGATCAGGGCATCCATCAGCCCCAGCATTTT.

The chain is built from TRBV4-3 and TRBJ2-7; 9 bases match TRBD1. Germline CDR1 reads LGHNA; CDR2 reads YSLEER. This CDR3 contains 14 residues. V gave up 4 bases and J gave up 1 base; unmatched junction bases: 2. CDR3 loop: CASSRGTGSYEQYF. The CDR3, as DNA: TGCGCCAGCAGCCGGGGGACAGGGTCCTACGAGCAGTACTTC.

The chain combines TRBV5-6 with TRBJ2-1; tentatively, D is TRBD2 (7 bases). Trimming cost V 4 bases and J 7 bases, with 18 bases left between them. CDR1 and CDR2 from the germline V gene are SGHDT and YYEEEE. The CDR3 runs to 15 residues. CDR3 loop: CASSPGPGEGNEQFF. The CDR3 DNA reads as TGTGCCAGCAGCCCAGGGCCAGGGGAGGGGAATGAGCAGTTCTTC.

There are a few counts of this clone. The V gene is TRBV5-8, the J gene TRBJ1-2, with 8 bases matching TRBD1. With V trimmed by 6 bases and J by 5 bases, 6 bases remained unmatched. The CDR3 spans 13 residues. CDR1 and CDR2 from the germline V gene are SGHTS and YDEGEE. In DNA, the CDR3 is TGTGCCAGCACCTGGACAGGGCGTTATGGCTACACCTTC. Its protein product is CASTWTGRYGYTF.

The chain is built from TRBV4-1 and TRBJ2-5, with no clear D. Trimming cost V 4 bases and J 2 bases, with 11 bases left between them. The CDR3 is 14 residues long. Germline V gene data show CDR1 as MGHRA and CDR2 as YSYEKL. DNA of the CDR3: TGCGCCAGCAGCCTTACACCTAATCAAGAGACCCAGTACTTC. The encoded protein is CASSLTPNQETQYF.

The chain employs TRBV7-9 and TRBJ1-1, with TRBD1 as a possible D gene (6 bases). The CDR3 totals 16 residues. The V end was cut by 4 bases, the J end by 1 base, with 16 bases between. Germline V gives CDR1 SEHNR, CDR2 FQNEAQ (reference sequence). CDR3 amino acids: CASSSLPGQRNTEAFF. The CDR3 DNA follows: TGTGCCAGCAGCTCCCTCCCGGGACAACGGAACACTGAAGCTTTCTTT.

The chain has TRBV4-3 and TRBJ1-2; D remains unclear. The CDR3 has 13 amino acids. Germline CDR1 reads LGHNA; CDR2 reads YSLEER. The V end lost 4 bases, the J end lost 6 bases, and 12 bases lay between the germline ends. CDR3 in DNA: TGCGCCAGCAGCCCGTTTGGAGGCGATGGCTACACCTTC. Amino acids: CASSPFGGDGYTF.

The chain joins TRBV11-2 to TRBJ2-3; the match to TRBD2 covers 12 bases. The CDR3 runs 15 residues. The germline CDR1 and CDR2 sequences are SGHAT and FQNNGV. Trimming at V came to 2 bases and at J to 12 bases, leaving 9 bases not matched to a gene. CDR3 sequence (DNA): TGTGCCAGCAGCTTACCTAGCGGGGGGGCCTTCTTACAGTATTTT. Translated, it gives CASSLPSGGAFLQYF.

The J gene is TRBJ1-3, the V gene TRBV10-3; D is ambiguous. In germline, CDR1 is ENHRY, CDR2 SYGVKD. This CDR3 has 14 amino acids. V was trimmed by 3 bases and J by 2 bases, leaving 8 bases between them. The CDR3, as DNA: TGTGCCATCAGTGATCTAGAAGCTGGAAACACCATATATTTT. This codes for CAISDLEAGNTIYF.

The chain joins TRBV15 to TRBJ1-6; perhaps TRBD1 as D (6 bases). CDR1 is LNHNV, CDR2 YYDKDF, per germline (reference sequence). CDR3 length: 17 residues. The germline V and J ends were trimmed by 1 base and 7 bases, with 17 bases remaining between them. CDR3 in DNA: TGTGCCACCAGCAGAGCGGACAGTGGATCTGGAAATTCACCCCTCCACTTT. Its translation: CATSRADSGSGNSPLHF.

The rearrangement uses TRBV28 and TRBJ1-3; D gene unclear. The CDR3 is made up of 16 amino acids. Deletions cut 5 bases from V and 3 bases from J, with 17 bases between. Germline loops: CDR1 MDHEN, CDR2 SYDVKM. The CDR3 is CASSPLGRVIGNTIYF. As DNA, the CDR3 is TGTGCCAGCAGTCCATTGGGGAGGGTAATTGGAAACACCATATATTTT. Full variable domain (missing parts from reference TRBV28 and TRBJ1-3): DVKVTQSSRYLVKRTGEKVFLECVQDMDHENMFWYRQDPGLGLRLIYFSYDVKMKEKGDIPEGYSVSREKKERFSLILESASTNQTSMYLCASSPLGRVIGNTIYFGEGSWLTVV.

This chain uses TRBV6-6 with TRBJ2-1; D not resolved. Germline CDR1 and CDR2: MNHNY and SVGAGI (reference sequence). The CDR3 covers 12 residues. V lost 2 bases to trimming and J lost 10 bases, with 9 bases between them. In DNA form, the CDR3 reads TGTGCCAGCAGTTACCCGACTGGAGAGCAGTTCTTC. It translates to CASSYPTGEQFF.

The chain has TRBV4-3 and TRBJ1-2, with TRBD1 matching 8 bases. The CDR3 totals 13 residues. Germline V gene data show CDR1 as LGHNA and CDR2 as YSLEER. The ends lost 4 bases at V and 5 bases at J; junction bases unmatched: 3. This CDR3 is CASSPGQGYGYTF. CDR3 coding DNA: TGCGCCAGCAGCCCCGGACAGGGTTATGGCTACACCTTC.

This clone was counted a few times. The chain uses TRBV2 and TRBJ1-1; perhaps TRBD1 as D (5 bases). The CDR3 is 15 residues long. Germline CDR1 reads SNHLY; CDR2 reads FYNNEI. V shed 3 bases and J shed 4 bases, with 15 bases lying between them. CDR3 sequence: CASSDWGVRSTEAFF. CDR3 coding DNA: TGTGCCAGCAGTGACTGGGGGGTAAGATCCACTGAAGCTTTCTTT.

The chain couples TRBV28 to TRBJ2-5; possible D gene TRBD1, 6 bases. Deletions cut 7 bases from V and 1 base from J, with 22 bases between. CDR1 is MDHEN, CDR2 SYDVKM, per germline. This CDR3 is 17 amino acids long. CDR3 protein: CASTPPTRGLPQETQYF. CDR3 nucleotides: TGTGCCAGCACCCCCCCCACCAGGGGCCTTCCCCAAGAGACCCAGTACTTC. Using reference TRBV28 and TRBJ2-5 for the parts outside the CDR3, the full variable domain is DVKVTQSSRYLVKRTGEKVFLECVQDMDHENMFWYRQDPGLGLRLIYFSYDVKMKEKGDIPEGYSVSREKKERFSLILESASTNQTSMYLCASTPPTRGLPQETQYFGPGTRLLVL.

This sequence joins TRBV6-5 and TRBJ1-2, with 8 bases that match TRBD1. The CDR3 has 16 residues. V lost 0 bases, J lost 4 bases, and 7 bases stayed unmatched. CDR1 and CDR2 (germline): MNHEY, SVGAGI. The CDR3 loop is CASSYSLDRESYGYTF. CDR3 in DNA: TGTGCCAGCAGTTACTCCCTGGACAGGGAATCCTATGGCTACACCTTC.

This rearrangement joins TRBV9 to TRBJ2-6, with D unclear. CDR3 length: 16 residues. CDR1 and CDR2 (germline): SGDLS, YYNGEE. V lost 7 bases, J lost 5 bases, and 19 bases lay in between. This CDR3 reads CASVYLKQSRANVLTF. As DNA, the CDR3 is TGTGCCAGCGTTTACCTCAAACAAAGTCGGGCCAACGTCCTGACTTTC.